The 24 T cell receptor beta chains in this list originate from one sample, sequenced in a study of T-cell memory formation after mild COVID-19. TCRdb recomputed calls from the 5' RACE reads with MiXCR, one row per CDR3 protein. The sample includes around 300,000 distinct CDR3 sequences, 12% to 15% of them seen just once. Sample: PBMCs or a T cell subset sorted from them (not recorded which). These receptor sequences come from a man aged 18 to 30 who had mild COVID-19 (a few samples of this study predate the infection). Cell type and time point are not known.

V gene TRBV20-1 combines with J gene TRBJ1-2, with a possible D match to TRBD1 (5 bases). CDR1 is DFQATT, CDR2 SNEGSKA, per germline (reference sequence). The ends were cut back, 2 bases at V and 2 bases at J, with 18 bases in the middle. The CDR3 has 16 amino acids. The CDR3 nucleotides read TGCAGTGCTAGATCTAGGGGTGGGGGAAGGAACTATGGCTACACCTTC. Protein product: CSARSRGGGRNYGYTF.

This clonotype was detected a few times. This chain uses TRBV21-1 with TRBJ2-4; the table's D call, TRBD1, has no DNA check behind it. TRBV21-1 is a documented pseudogene. This CDR3 region has 16 residues. CDR3 sequence reads: CASSNSQDRSTSIQYF. The CDR3 DNA is TGTGCCAGCAGCAATTCCCAGGACAGGTCGACAAGCATTCAGTACTTC.

In its sample, this clonotype was seen a few times. The gene calls are TRBV29-1 and TRBJ1-1, with D hard to call. CDR3 length: 13 amino acids. Trimming shortened V by 6 bases and J by 1 base, and 12 bases separated the two germline ends. Per germline, CDR1 SQVTM and CDR2 ANQGSEA. The CDR3 DNA reads TGCAGCGTCTACGGGCCGGGGAACACTGAAGCTTTCTTT. Its protein is CSVYGPGNTEAFF.

This clonotype has more than one count but fewer than ten. The chain uses TRBV4-1 and TRBJ1-2; 9 nucleotides line up with TRBD1. This CDR3 has 16 amino acids. Germline V gene data show CDR1 as MGHRA and CDR2 as YSYEKL. Trimming cost V 1 base and J 4 bases; bases outside gene matches: 7. Written as DNA, the CDR3 is TGCGCCAGCAGCCAAGCCTCAGGACAGGGGATCTATGGCTACACCTTC. Amino acids: CASSQASGQGIYGYTF.

The chain couples TRBV27 to TRBJ2-7; TRBD2 might be the D (5 bases). Trimming removed 7 bases at V and 1 base at J, with 20 bases between. Germline CDR1 is MNHEY and CDR2 is SMNVEV (reference sequence). The CDR3 contains 16 residues. CDR3 in amino acids: CASNRHGVALSYEQYF. The CDR3 nucleotides are TGTGCCAGCAATCGGCACGGGGTAGCCTTGTCCTACGAGCAGTACTTC.

The V and J genes are TRBV7-2 and TRBJ1-2; TRBD1 agrees at 10 bases. Germline CDR1 and CDR2: SGHTA and FQGNSA. With 4 bases clipped from V and 8 bases from J, the junction kept 10 bases outside the gene matches. This CDR3 comprises 15 residues. The CDR3 region has the DNA TGTGCCAGCAGCTCCCAGCCGGGACAGGGGCGGGGCTACACCTTC. Protein: CASSSQPGQGRGYTF.

Only a few counts were recorded for this clonotype. This sequence joins TRBV6-1 and TRBJ2-4, with TRBD2 matching over 8 bases. Germline-derived CDR1 and CDR2 are MNHNS and SASEGT. V shed 5 bases and J 9 bases; nucleotides not matched to a gene: 9. The CDR3 has 14 residues. The DNA of the CDR3 is TGTGCCAGCAGTACTTCCGGGGGGGAAATCATTCAGTACTTC. Amino acid sequence: CASSTSGGEIIQYF.

The chain is built from TRBV20-1 and TRBJ2-7; D might be TRBD1 (6 bases). Trimming stripped 6 bases from V and 1 base from J, with 16 bases between. The CDR3 is 14 residues long. Germline V gene data show CDR1 as DFQATT and CDR2 as SNEGSKA (reference sequence). Here the CDR3 reads CSAYRGQSSYEQYF. The CDR3 coding sequence is TGCAGTGCCTATCGGGGACAATCATCCTACGAGCAGTACTTC.

This clonotype was observed a few times. V and J are TRBV29-1 and TRBJ2-7; a possible D gene is TRBD2 (7 bases). The V gene's germline CDR1 is SQVTM and CDR2 ANQGSEA. Trimming removed 1 base at V and 2 bases at J, with 12 bases between. The CDR3 spans 14 residues. The CDR3 DNA is TGCAGCGTTGAAGTTCGGGGGGCTGCCTACGAGCAGTACTTC. Its translation is CSVEVRGAAYEQYF.

The chain uses TRBV5-1 and TRBJ1-6; D is uncertain. Germline V lookup: CDR1 SGHRS, CDR2 YFSETQ. Trimming took off 0 bases at V and 0 bases at J, with 19 bases between the two ends. The CDR3 extends over 20 amino acids. CDR3 in DNA: TGCGCCAGCAGCTTGGTTGGGATTCTACACCCGAGCTCCTATAATTCACCCCTCCACTTT. Its protein is CASSLVGILHPSSYNSPLHF.

This clonotype occurred a few times. The J gene is TRBJ2-5, the V gene TRBV12-3 or TRBV12-4; 10 positions match TRBD1. With 5 bases clipped from V and 5 bases from J, the junction kept 8 bases outside the gene matches. The CDR3 has 15 residues. As DNA, the CDR3 is TGTGCCAGCAGTCGATGGACAGGGGGAAACGAGACCCAGTACTTC. Its protein is CASSRWTGGNETQYF.

The chain joins TRBV29-1 to TRBJ2-5; perhaps TRBD2 as D (6 bases). Trimming cost V 7 bases and J 2 bases, with 23 bases left between them. CDR3 length: 16 residues. Per germline, CDR1 SQVTM and CDR2 ANQGSEA. In DNA form, the CDR3 reads TGCAGCGCAACGGGAGAAAAGGCGGTCCTTCAAGAGACCCAGTACTTC. Translating gives CSATGEKAVLQETQYF.

The gene calls are TRBV13 and TRBJ2-5, with TRBD1 matching over 10 bases. The CDR3 spans 15 residues. Germline-derived CDR1 and CDR2 are PRHDT and FYEKMQ (reference sequence). V shed 5 bases and J 5 bases; nucleotides not matched to a gene: 8. CDR3 sequence reads: CASSPRQGALETQYF. The DNA of the CDR3 is TGTGCCAGCAGCCCCAGACAGGGGGCATTGGAGACCCAGTACTTC.

This clonotype turned up a few times. The chain is built from TRBV6-5 and TRBJ2-1, with 9 nucleotides matching TRBD2. The germline V gene encodes CDR1 MNHEY and CDR2 SVGAGI. This CDR3 comprises 21 residues. The J segment lost 0 bases and the V segment lost 6 bases, leaving 21 bases of the junction unmatched. CDR3 loop: CASSPLFWSSGGSSSYNEQFF. In DNA, the CDR3 is TGTGCCAGCAGCCCCCTATTCTGGAGTAGCGGGGGTTCTAGCTCCTACAATGAGCAGTTCTTC.

The chain links TRBV6-5 to TRBJ2-5, with a tentative D call TRBD2 (6 bases). Trimming pared 4 bases from V and 3 bases from J, leaving 9 bases between. Looked up from germline, CDR1 is MNHEY and CDR2 is SVGAGI. CDR3 length equals 13 residues. CDR3 DNA: TGTGCCAGCAGTTCGGGGGAAGAAGAGACCCAGTACTTC. It specifies CASSSGEEETQYF.

This clonotype was observed at least ten times. V and J are TRBV9 and TRBJ2-1, with 12 bases fitting TRBD1. CDR3 size: 15 residues. Germline V CDR1 and CDR2: SGDLS, YYNGEE. Trimming at V came to 4 bases and at J to 8 bases, leaving 7 bases not matched to a gene. CDR3 sequence (DNA): TGTGCCAGCAGCCCCCGGGACAGGGGGCATGATGAGCAGTTCTTC. It codes for CASSPRDRGHDEQFF.

Ten or more counts support this clonotype. The chain uses TRBV12-3 or TRBV12-4 and TRBJ2-3; D call uncertain. V dropped 5 bases and J dropped 0 bases, with 9 bases sitting between them. The CDR3 consists of 14 residues. CDR3 coding DNA: TGTGCCAGCAGTCCCCCGGAGAGCACAGATACGCAGTATTTT. It translates to CASSPPESTDTQYF.

A few counts support this clonotype. The chain carries TRBV2 and TRBJ1-2; the match to TRBD1 covers 8 bases. The CDR3 runs to 15 residues. V was clipped by 6 bases and J by 7 bases; unmatched bases: 13. Germline CDR1 reads SNHLY; CDR2 reads FYNNEI. In nucleotides, the CDR3 is TGTGCCAGCAGCCCTTTACAGGGGGTTGAGTTTGGCTACACCTTC. Translation gives CASSPLQGVEFGYTF. Drawing the rest from reference TRBV2 and TRBJ1-2, the complete variable domain is EPEVTQTPSHQVTQMGQEVILRCVPISNHLYFYWYRQILGQKVEFLVSFYNNEISEKSEIFDDQFSVERPDGSNFTLKIRSTKLEDSAMYFCASSPLQGVEFGYTFGSGTRLTVV.

A few counts support this clonotype. J is TRBJ1-4 and V is TRBV4-2, with D uncertain. The CDR3 runs to 16 residues. V shed 0 bases and J shed 0 bases, with 8 bases lying between them. Germline V gene data show CDR1 as LGHNA and CDR2 as YNFKEQ. CDR3 sequence (DNA): TGTGCCAGCAGCCAAGATTTTCAAGCAACTAATGAAAAACTGTTTTTT. This encodes CASSQDFQATNEKLFF.

This clonotype was picked up many times. The rearrangement joins TRBV5-6 to TRBJ2-3; perhaps TRBD1 as D (5 bases). Germline CDR1 reads SGHDT; CDR2 reads YYEEEE. The CDR3 covers 12 residues. Trimming took off 5 bases at V and 8 bases at J, with 12 bases between the two ends. CDR3 nucleotide sequence: TGTGCCAGCAGATCTGACAGAACTACGCAGTATTTT. This gives the protein CASRSDRTTQYF.

The V call is TRBV28, the J call TRBJ2-4, with TRBD1 as a possible D gene (6 bases). The CDR3 is 15 amino acids. V shed 4 bases and J shed 6 bases, with 16 bases lying between them. The germline CDR1 and CDR2 sequences are MDHEN and SYDVKM. CDR3 DNA: TGTGCCAGCAGTTCTAAGTTGTGGGGGCGAAACATTCAGTACTTC. Translation: CASSSKLWGRNIQYF.

The chain couples TRBV20-1 to TRBJ2-3; TRBD2 matches 13 bases. J lost 3 bases, V lost 0 bases, and 3 bases had no gene match. Germline V gives CDR1 DFQATT, CDR2 SNEGSKA (reference sequence). The CDR3 length is 16 residues. CDR3 in amino acids: CSARDRTSGGTDTQYF. DNA of the CDR3: TGCAGTGCTAGAGATCGGACTAGCGGGGGTACAGATACGCAGTATTTT.

This clonotype appeared many times. The rearrangement uses TRBV3-1 and TRBJ1-1; maybe TRBD1 (6 bases). Germline CDR1 and CDR2: LGHDT and YNNKEL (reference sequence). With 5 bases removed from V and 5 bases from J, the gap between germline ends came to 15 bases. This CDR3 is built from 14 residues. CDR3 in DNA: TGTGCCAGCAGCTCCACTGACAGGAAGACTGAAGCTTTCTTT. Encoded protein: CASSSTDRKTEAFF. Full variable domain (missing parts from reference TRBV3-1 and TRBJ1-1): DTAVSQTPKYLVTQMGNDKSIKCEQNLGHDTMYWYKQDSKKFLKIMFSYNNKELIINETVPNRFSPKSPDKAHLNLHINSLELGDSAVYFCASSSTDRKTEAFFGQGTRLTVV.

This clonotype was counted a few times. The CDR3 here is CASKQTANQPQHF. The CDR3 coding sequence is TGTGCCAGCAAACAAACAGCGAATCAGCCCCAGCATTTT. V is TRBV7-2 and J is TRBJ1-5; D remains ambiguous. The CDR3 contains 13 residues. Trimming removed 7 bases from V and 4 bases from J, with 11 bases in between. Germline CDR1 and CDR2: SGHTA and FQGNSA.